This T cell receptor (beta chain) appears in the sequencing data of a study of human T cells and chemical hapten exposure. Study-level information: Diagnoses of alopecia areata, totalis or universalis occurred in mostly female patients.

Study-level points and caveats: Compared with pre-sensitization or healthy control sets, expanded TCRs clustered more.

As regards this clonotype: Its matching antigen is unknown.

TCRdb re-called the RACE reads with MiXCR, one entry per CDR3 protein. This sample yields 75,000 to 95,000 distinct CDR3 sequences, of which about 10% are seen a single time; roughly 3.6% belongs to the top ten. Time point specified: patch test 1, 2 weeks after DPC sensitization. Treatment of the sample: therapeutic diphenylcyclopropenone sensitization with weekly scalp DPC. Unfractionated whole blood yielded total RNA. The material was whole blood, obtained in connection with sensitization to the hapten diphenylcyclopropenone (DPC). The clonotype was recovered from an older woman with alopecia areata. Some clones in this sample may be carry-over from other donors' samples.

The DNA for the CDR3 is TGTGCCATCAGTGAATCCGAGACCCAGTACTTC. Translated, it gives CAISESETQYF. The rearrangement links TRBV10-3 to TRBJ2-5; D not resolved. The CDR3 runs 11 residues. Germline V lookup: CDR1 ENHRY, CDR2 SYGVKD. V lost 3 bases to trimming and J lost 5 bases, with 4 bases between them.